This TCR beta chain was captured by sequencing in a study of shared clonotypes between healthy human individuals. CDR1 is SQVTM, CDR2 ANQGSEA, per germline. J was trimmed by 5 bases and V by 8 bases; bases with no gene match: 30. CDR3 length: 20 residues. Worth noting for this clone: The antigen remains undetermined.

CD8 cells regarded as naive lacked CD45RO, were positively chosen for CCR7, and omitted terminally differentiated effector memory CD45RA+ cells. Within Nashville, Tennessee resided all donors, each a Caucasian adult. General study results and limits: The four-donor shared clonotypes exceeded non-shared clonotypes in generation probability, with non-shared ones scoring lower.

At the deep level, the assay was run. Repertoires were generated with immunoSEQ multiplex PCR, while TCRdb's copy carries only in-frame clones and drops some. The sample holds fewer than 700,000 clones, 85% to 95% seen once. This receptor was obtained from a woman aged 30 to 39 in good health. The sequencing sample was made of naive CD8+ T cells sorted from blood. V usage is TRBV29-1 and J usage is TRBJ1-2; 9 positions match TRBD1. CDR3 protein: CSIGPPLRRDREVEEYGYTF. CDR3 bases: TGCAGCATAGGTCCCCCCTTACGGCGGGACAGGGAAGTGGAGGAGTATGGCTACACCTTC.